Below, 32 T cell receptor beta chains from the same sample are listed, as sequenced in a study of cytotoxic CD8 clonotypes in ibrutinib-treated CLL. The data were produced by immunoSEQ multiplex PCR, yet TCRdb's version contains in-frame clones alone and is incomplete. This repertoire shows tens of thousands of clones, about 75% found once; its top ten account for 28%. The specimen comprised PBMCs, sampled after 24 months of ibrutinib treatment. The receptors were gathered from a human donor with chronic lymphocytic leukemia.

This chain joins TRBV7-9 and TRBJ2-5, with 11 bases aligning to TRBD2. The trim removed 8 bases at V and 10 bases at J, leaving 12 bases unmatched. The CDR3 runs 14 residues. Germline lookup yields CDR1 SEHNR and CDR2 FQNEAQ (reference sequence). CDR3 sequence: CASLAGGPYSSQYF. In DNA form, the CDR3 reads TGTGCCAGCCTAGCGGGGGGCCCGTATAGTAGCCAGTACTTC.

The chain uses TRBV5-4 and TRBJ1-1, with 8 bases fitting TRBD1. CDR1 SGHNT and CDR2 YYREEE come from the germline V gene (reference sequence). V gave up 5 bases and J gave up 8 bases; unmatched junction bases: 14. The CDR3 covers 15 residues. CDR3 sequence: CASSHDRGKWAEAFF. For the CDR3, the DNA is TGTGCCAGCAGTCATGACAGGGGTAAGTGGGCAGAAGCTTTCTTT.

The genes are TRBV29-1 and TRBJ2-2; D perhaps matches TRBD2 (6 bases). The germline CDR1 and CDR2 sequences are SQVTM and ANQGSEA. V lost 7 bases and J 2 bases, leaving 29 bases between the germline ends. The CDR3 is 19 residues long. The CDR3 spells CSALGGGKSGTRNTGELFF. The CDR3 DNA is TGCAGCGCCTTGGGTGGGGGGAAATCCGGGACCCGAAACACCGGGGAGCTGTTTTTT.

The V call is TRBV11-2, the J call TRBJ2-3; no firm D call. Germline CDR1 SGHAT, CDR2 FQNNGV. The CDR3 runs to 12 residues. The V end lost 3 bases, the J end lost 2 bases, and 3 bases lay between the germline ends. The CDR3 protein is CASSFDTDTQYF. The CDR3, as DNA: TGTGCCAGCAGCTTTGACACAGATACGCAGTATTTT. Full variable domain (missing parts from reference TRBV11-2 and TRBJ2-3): EAGVAQSPRYKIIEKRQSVAFWCNPISGHATLYWYQQILGQGPKLLIQFQNNGVVDDSQLPKDRFSAERLKGVDSTLKIQPAKLEDSAVYLCASSFDTDTQYFGPGTRLTVL.

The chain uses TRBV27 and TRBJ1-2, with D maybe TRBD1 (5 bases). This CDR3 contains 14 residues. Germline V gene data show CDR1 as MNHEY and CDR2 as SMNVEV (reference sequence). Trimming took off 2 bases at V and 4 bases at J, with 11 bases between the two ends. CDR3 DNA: TGTGCCAGCAGTTTAGGTCAGGGCGGCTATGGCTACACCTTC. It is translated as CASSLGQGGYGYTF.

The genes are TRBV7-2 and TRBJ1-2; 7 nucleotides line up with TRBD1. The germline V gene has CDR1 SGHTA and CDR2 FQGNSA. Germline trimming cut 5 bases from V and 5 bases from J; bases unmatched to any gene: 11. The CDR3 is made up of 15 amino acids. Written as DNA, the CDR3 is TGTGCCAGCAGCCTGCCGGGACAGCATTTTTATGGCTACACCTTC. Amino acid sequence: CASSLPGQHFYGYTF. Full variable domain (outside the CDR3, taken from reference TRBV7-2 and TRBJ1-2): GAGVSQSPSNKVTEKGKDVELRCDPISGHTALYWYRQSLGQGLEFLIYFQGNSAPDKSGLPSDRFSAERTGGSVSTLTIQRTQQEDSAVYLCASSLPGQHFYGYTFGSGTRLTVV.

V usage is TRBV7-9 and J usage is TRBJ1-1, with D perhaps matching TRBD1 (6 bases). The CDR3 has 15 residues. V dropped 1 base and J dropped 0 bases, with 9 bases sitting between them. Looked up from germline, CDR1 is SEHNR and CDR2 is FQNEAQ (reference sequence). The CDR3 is CASSLGGPLNTEAFF. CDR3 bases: TGTGCCAGCAGCTTAGGGGGGCCCCTGAACACTGAAGCTTTCTTT. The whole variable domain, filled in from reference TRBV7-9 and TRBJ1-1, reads DTGVSQNPRHKITKRGQNVTFRCDPISEHNRLYWYRQTLGQGPEFLTYFQNEAQLEKSRLLSDRFSAERPKGSFSTLEIQRTEQGDSAMYLCASSLGGPLNTEAFFGQGTRLTVV.

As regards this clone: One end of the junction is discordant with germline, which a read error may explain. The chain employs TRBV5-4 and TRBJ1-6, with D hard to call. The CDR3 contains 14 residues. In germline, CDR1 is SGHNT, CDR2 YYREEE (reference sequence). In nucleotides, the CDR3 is TGTGCCAGCAGTTTGGACTCCTATAATTCACCCCTCCACTTT. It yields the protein CASSLDSYNSPLHF.

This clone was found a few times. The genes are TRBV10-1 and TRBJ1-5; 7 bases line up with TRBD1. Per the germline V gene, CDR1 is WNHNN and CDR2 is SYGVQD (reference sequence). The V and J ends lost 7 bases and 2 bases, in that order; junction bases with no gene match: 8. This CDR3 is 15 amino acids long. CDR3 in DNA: TGCGCCAGCACCAAGGGGACAGAACGCAATCAGCCCCAGCATTTT. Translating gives CASTKGTERNQPQHF.

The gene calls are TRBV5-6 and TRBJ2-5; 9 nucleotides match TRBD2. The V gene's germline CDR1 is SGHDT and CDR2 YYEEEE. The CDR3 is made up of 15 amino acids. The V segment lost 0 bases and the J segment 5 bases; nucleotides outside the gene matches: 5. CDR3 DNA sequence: TGTGCCAGCAGCTTGGTGGCTAGCGGGACTGAGACCCAGTACTTC. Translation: CASSLVASGTETQYF. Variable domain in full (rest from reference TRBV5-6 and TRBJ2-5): DAGVTQSPTHLIKTRGQQVTLRCSPKSGHDTVSWYQQALGQGPQFIFQYYEEEERQRGNFPDRFSGHQFPNYSSELNVNALLLGDSALYLCASSLVASGTETQYFGPGTRLLVL.

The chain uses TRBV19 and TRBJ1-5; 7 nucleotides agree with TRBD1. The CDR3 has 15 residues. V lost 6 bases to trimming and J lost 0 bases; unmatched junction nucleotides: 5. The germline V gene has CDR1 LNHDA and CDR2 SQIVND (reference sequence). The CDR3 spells CASSPDRASNQPQHF. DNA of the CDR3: TGTGCCAGTAGCCCCGACAGGGCTAGCAATCAGCCCCAGCATTTT.

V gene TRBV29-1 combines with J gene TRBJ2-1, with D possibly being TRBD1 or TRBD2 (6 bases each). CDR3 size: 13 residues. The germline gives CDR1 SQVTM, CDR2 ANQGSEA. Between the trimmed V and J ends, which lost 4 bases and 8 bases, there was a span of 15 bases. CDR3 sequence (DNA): TGCAGCGTTGCCGCAGGGGAGGCGGATGAGCAGTTCTTC. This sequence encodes CSVAAGEADEQFF.

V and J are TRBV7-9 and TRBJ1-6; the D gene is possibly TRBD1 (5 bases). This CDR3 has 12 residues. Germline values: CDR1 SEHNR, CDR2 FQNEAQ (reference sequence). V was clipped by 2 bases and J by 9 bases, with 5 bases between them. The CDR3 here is CASSLTGSPLHF. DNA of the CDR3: TGTGCCAGCAGCTTAACAGGTTCACCCCTCCACTTT.

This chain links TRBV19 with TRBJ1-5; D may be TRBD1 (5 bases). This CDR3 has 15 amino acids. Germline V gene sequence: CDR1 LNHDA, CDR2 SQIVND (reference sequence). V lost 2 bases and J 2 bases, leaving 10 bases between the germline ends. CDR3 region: CASSIMARGNQPQHF. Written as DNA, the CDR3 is TGTGCCAGTAGTATAATGGCCAGGGGCAATCAGCCCCAGCATTTT.

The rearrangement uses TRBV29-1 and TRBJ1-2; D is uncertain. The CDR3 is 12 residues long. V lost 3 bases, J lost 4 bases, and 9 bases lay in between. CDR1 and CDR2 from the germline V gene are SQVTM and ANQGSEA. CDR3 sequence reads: CSVDRLRYGYTF. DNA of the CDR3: TGCAGCGTTGACCGCCTCCGCTATGGCTACACCTTC.

The CDR3, as DNA: TGCGCCAGCAGCTTGGGTAGCGGGGGGTTCACTTACGAGCAGTACTTC. The encoded protein is CASSLGSGGFTYEQYF. V usage is TRBV5-1 and J usage is TRBJ2-7, with 10 nucleotides matching TRBD2. The V gene's germline CDR1 is SGHRS and CDR2 YFSETQ. The CDR3 covers 16 residues. V was clipped by 0 bases and J by 4 bases; unmatched bases: 7.

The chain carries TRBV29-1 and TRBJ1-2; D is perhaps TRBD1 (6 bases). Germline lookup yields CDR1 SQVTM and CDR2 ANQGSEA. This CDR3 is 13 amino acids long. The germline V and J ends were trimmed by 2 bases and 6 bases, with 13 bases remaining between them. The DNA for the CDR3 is TGCAGCGTTGAAACCCGGGGGCGGGATGGCTACACCTTC. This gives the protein CSVETRGRDGYTF.

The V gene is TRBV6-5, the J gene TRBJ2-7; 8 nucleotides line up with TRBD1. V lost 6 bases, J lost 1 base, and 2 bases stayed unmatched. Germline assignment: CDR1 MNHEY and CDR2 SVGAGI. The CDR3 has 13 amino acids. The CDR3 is CASRDRESYEQYF. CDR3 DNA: TGTGCCAGCAGGGACAGGGAATCCTACGAGCAGTACTTC.

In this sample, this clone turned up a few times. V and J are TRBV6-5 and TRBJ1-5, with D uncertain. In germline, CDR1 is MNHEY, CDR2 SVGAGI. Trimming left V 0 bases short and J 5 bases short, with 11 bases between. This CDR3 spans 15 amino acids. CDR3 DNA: TGTGCCAGCAGTTACTCCCCCGCAGGCCATCAGCCCCAGCATTTT. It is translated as CASSYSPAGHQPQHF.

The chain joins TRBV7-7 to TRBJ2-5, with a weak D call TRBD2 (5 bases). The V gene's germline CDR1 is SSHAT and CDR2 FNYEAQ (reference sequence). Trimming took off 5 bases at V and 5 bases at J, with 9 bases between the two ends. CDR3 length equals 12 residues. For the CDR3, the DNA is TGTGCCAGCAGCCGGGAAGGGGAGACCCAGTACTTC. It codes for CASSREGETQYF.

The CDR3 protein is CATSTRSGEGQPQHF. DNA for the CDR3: TGTGCCACCAGCACCAGGTCAGGGGAGGGACAGCCCCAGCATTTT. V and J are TRBV15 and TRBJ1-5, with D perhaps TRBD1 (6 bases). V was clipped by 4 bases and J by 7 bases, with 17 bases between them. The CDR3 length is 15 residues. Germline V gene data show CDR1 as LNHNV and CDR2 as YYDKDF (reference sequence).

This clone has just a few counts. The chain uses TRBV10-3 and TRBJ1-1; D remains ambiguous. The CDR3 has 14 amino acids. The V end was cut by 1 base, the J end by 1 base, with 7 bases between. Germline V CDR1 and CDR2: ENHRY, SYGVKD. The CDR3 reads CAISEYHGNTEAFF. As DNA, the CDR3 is TGTGCCATCAGTGAGTACCATGGGAACACTGAAGCTTTCTTT.

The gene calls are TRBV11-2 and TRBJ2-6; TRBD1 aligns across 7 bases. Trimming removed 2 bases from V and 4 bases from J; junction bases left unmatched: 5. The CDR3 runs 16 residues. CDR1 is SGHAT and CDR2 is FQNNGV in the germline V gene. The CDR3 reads CASSLIGGDGANVLTF. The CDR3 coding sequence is TGTGCCAGCAGCTTAATAGGGGGCGACGGGGCCAACGTCCTGACTTTC.

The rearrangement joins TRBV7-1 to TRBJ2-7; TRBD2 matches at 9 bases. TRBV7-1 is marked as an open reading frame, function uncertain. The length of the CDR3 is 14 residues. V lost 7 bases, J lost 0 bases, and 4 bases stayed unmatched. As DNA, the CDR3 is TGTGCCAGCACCGAGCGGGGGGACTCCTACGAGCAGTACTTC. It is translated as CASTERGDSYEQYF.

CDR3: CAWSVSRQGSGYTF. The CDR3 DNA reads as TGTGCCTGGAGTGTATCCCGACAGGGTAGCGGCTACACCTTC. V is TRBV30 and J is TRBJ1-2; 7 bases are a match to TRBD1. Germline assignment: CDR1 GTSNPN and CDR2 SVGIG (reference sequence). V was clipped by 0 bases and J by 8 bases; unmatched bases: 9. The CDR3 totals 14 residues.

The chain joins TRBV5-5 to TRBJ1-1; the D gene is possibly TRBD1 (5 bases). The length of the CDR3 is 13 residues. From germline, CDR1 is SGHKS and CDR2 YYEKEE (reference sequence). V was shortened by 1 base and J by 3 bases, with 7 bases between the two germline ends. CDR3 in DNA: TGTGCCAGCAGCTTGCAGGGTGACACTGAAGCTTTCTTT. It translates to CASSLQGDTEAFF.

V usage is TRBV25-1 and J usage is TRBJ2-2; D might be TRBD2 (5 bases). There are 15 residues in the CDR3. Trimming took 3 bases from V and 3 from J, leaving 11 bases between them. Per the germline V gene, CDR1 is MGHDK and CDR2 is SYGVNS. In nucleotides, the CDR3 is TGTGCCAGCAGTGATCCCCGGGAATACACCGGGGAGCTGTTTTTT. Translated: CASSDPREYTGELFF.

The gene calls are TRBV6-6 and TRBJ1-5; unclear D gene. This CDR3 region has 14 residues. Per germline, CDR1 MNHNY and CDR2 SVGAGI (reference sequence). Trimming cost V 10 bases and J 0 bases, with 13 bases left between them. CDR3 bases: TGTGCCACCCAACGGACGGATAGCAATCAGCCCCAGCATTTT. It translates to CATQRTDSNQPQHF.

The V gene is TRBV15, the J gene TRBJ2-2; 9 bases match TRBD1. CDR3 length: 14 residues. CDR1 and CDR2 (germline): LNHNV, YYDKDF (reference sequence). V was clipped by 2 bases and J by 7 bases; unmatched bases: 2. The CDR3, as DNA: TGTGCCACCAGCAGAAACAGGGGGCGCGGGGAGCTGTTTTTT. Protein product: CATSRNRGRGELFF.

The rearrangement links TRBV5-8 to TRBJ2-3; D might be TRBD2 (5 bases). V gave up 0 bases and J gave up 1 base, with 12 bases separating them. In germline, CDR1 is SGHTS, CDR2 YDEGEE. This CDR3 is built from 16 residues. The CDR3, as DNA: TGTGCCAGCAGCTTGGAATGGGGAGCAGGCACAGATACGCAGTATTTT. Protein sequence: CASSLEWGAGTDTQYF.

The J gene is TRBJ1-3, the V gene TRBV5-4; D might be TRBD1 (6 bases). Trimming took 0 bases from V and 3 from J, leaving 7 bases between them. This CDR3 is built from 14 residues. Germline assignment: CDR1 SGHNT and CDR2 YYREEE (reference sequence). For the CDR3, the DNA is TGTGCCAGCAGCTTGGACAGGGTTGGAAACACCATATATTTT. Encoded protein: CASSLDRVGNTIYF.

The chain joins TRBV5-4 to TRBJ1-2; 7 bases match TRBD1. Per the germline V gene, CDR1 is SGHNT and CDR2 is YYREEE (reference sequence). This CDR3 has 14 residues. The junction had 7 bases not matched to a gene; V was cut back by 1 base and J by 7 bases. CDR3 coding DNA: TGTGCCAGCAGCTTGTTCCGACAGGGTGGTGGCTACACCTTC. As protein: CASSLFRQGGGYTF. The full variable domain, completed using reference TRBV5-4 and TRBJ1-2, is ETGVTQSPTHLIKTRGQQVTLRCSSQSGHNTVSWYQQALGQGPQFIFQYYREEENGRGNFPPRFSGLQFPNYSSELNVNALELDDSALYLCASSLFRQGGGYTFGSGTRLTVV.